This TCR beta chain was documented in a study of cytomegalovirus exposure and HLA in healthy donors. Study-wide findings and caveats: According to the study, about 180 TCR beta chains were cytomegalovirus-associated. Among the most significant clusters, several appeared linked to common viral pathogens in a later analysis.

The study ran its PCR with 60 Vbeta and 13 Jbeta primers. The assay was immunoSEQ multiplex PCR, and TCRdb's table has in-frame clones only and misses some. The sample carries about 160,000 clones, roughly 70% recorded once. In the case of this clone: Its target is unknown.

This CDR3 is built from 14 residues. Trimming left V 4 bases short and J 2 bases short, with 10 bases between. CDR1 is SGDLS and CDR2 is YYNGEE in the germline V gene. This chain links TRBV9 with TRBJ1-5, with D perhaps TRBD1 (6 bases). This sequence was found in a woman aged 30 to 39 in good health and CMV-seronegative. Material: PBMCs. The DNA for the CDR3 is TGTGCCAGCAGCCCAGGGGACGGCAATCAGCCCCAGCATTTT. Translation gives CASSPGDGNQPQHF.